The T cell receptor beta chain described here comes from a study of cytomegalovirus exposure and HLA in healthy donors. The study's findings and limits: TCR beta V- and J-gene trimming, according to a later analysis, was linked to a missense DCLRE1C variant. An analysis was carried out later, and it reportedly showed fewer N-insertions in an Asian-associated ancestry cluster than the approximately 700-donor mean. There were 150 or so TCR beta chains listed as cytomegalovirus-associated.

Per germline, CDR1 SGHDN and CDR2 FVKESK. This CDR3 is 16 amino acids long. V trimming: 4 bases; J trimming: 4 bases; junction bases outside the gene matches: 11. A word on this clone: Its antigen is as yet unknown.

PCR involved 60 Vbeta and 13 Jbeta primers. Clones were read by immunoSEQ multiplex PCR, and TCRdb kept only the in-frame ones, dropping some. Of over 110,000 clones listed, over 75% were seen once; the top ten hold 2.5%. Each of the donors was a healthy bone marrow donor. The sample taken for sequencing was PBMCs. The chain uses TRBV14 and TRBJ2-7; 9 bases align to TRBD1. The sequence came from a male donor in good health and CMV-seronegative. The CDR3 coding sequence is TGTGCCAGCAGCCCTTGGGACAGGGTAAGGTCATACGAGCAGTACTTC. It codes for CASSPWDRVRSYEQYF.